The T cell receptor (beta chain) described here comes from a study of memory CD4+ T cells and cytomegalovirus serostatus. Single viable CD3+CD4+CD8-CD45RO+ cells were sorted as the memory CD4+ T cells. The CDR3 length is 14 residues. The V end lost 3 bases, the J end lost 0 bases, and 7 bases lay between the germline ends. The germline gives CDR1 SGHNT, CDR2 YYREEE (reference sequence). Sequenced by immunoSEQ multiplex PCR; TCRdb stores in-frame clones only, minus some. This table holds approximately 46,000 clones, about three quarters found once. The sequenced material came from memory CD4+ T cells from blood. This chain connects TRBV5-4 to TRBJ1-3; D remains ambiguous. The origin of this receptor is an adult in good health and CMV-seronegative. DNA of the CDR3: TGTGCCAGCAGCTCACAGAGCTCTGGAAACACCATATATTTT. Amino acid sequence: CASSSQSSGNTIYF.